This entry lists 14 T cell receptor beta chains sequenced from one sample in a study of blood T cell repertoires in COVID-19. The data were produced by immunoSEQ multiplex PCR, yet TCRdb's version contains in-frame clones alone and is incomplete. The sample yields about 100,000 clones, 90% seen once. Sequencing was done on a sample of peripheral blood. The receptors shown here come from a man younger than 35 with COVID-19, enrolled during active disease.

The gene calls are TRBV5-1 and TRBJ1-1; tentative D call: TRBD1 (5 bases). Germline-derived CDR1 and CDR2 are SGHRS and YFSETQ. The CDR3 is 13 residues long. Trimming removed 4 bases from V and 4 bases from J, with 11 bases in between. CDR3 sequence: CASSPRRGTEAFF. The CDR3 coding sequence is TGCGCCAGCAGCCCTCGGAGGGGCACTGAAGCTTTCTTT.

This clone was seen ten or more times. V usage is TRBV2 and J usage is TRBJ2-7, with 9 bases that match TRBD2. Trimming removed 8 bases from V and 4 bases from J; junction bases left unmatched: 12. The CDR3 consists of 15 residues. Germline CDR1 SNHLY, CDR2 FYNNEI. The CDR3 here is CASAGGSSFYYEQYF. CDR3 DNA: TGTGCCAGCGCGGGAGGGTCTTCGTTCTATTACGAGCAGTACTTC.

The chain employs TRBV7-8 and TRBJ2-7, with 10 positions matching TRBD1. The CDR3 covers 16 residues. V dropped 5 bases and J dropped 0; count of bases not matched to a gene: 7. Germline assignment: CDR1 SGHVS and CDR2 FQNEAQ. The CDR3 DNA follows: TGTGCCAGCAGCCGAGGGACAGGGGAAAGCTCCTACGAGCAGTACTTC. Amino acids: CASSRGTGESSYEQYF.

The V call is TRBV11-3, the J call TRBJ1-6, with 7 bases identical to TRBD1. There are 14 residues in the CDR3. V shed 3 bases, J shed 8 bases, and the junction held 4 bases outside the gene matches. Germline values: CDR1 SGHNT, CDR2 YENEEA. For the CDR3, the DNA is TGTGCCAGCAGCTTGGGACAGTCCGATTCACCCCTCCACTTT. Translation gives CASSLGQSDSPLHF.

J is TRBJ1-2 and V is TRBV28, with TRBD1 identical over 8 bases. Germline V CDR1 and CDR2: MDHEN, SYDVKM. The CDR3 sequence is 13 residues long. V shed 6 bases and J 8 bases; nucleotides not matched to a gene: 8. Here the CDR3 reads CASSHDRGEGYTF. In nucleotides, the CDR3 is TGTGCCAGCAGCCACGACAGGGGAGAGGGCTACACCTTC.

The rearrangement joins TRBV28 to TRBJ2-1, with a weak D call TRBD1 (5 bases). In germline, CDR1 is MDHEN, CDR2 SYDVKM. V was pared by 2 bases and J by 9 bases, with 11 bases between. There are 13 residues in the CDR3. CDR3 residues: CASSLPRVGEQFF. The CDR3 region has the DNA TGTGCCAGCAGTTTACCCAGGGTAGGTGAGCAGTTCTTC.

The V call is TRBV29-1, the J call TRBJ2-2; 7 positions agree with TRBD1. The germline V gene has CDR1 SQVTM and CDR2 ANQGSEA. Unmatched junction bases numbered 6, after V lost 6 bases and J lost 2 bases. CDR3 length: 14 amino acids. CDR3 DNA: TGCAGCGTGACGGACAGGAGAAACACCGGGGAGCTGTTTTTT. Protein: CSVTDRRNTGELFF.

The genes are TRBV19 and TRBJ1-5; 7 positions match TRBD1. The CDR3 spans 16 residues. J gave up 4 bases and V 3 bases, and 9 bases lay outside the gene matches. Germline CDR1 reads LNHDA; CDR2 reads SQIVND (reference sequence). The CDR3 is CASSIRQGVRNQPQHF. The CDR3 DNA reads TGTGCCAGTAGTATTAGGCAGGGGGTTAGGAATCAGCCCCAGCATTTT.

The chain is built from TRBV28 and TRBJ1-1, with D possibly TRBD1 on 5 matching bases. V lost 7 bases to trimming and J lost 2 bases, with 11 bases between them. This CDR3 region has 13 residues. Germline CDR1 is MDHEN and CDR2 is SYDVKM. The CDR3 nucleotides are TGTGCCAGCATGACAGCGGGAAACACTGAAGCTTTCTTT. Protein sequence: CASMTAGNTEAFF.

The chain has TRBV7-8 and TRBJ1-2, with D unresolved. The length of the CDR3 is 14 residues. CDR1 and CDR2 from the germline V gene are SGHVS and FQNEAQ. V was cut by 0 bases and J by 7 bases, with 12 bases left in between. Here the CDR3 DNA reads TGTGCCAGCAGCTTAGCCGGGGTCGGCCGTGGCTACACCTTC. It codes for CASSLAGVGRGYTF.

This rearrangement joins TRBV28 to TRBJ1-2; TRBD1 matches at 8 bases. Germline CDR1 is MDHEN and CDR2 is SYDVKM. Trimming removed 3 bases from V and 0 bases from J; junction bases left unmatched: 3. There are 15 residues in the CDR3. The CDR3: CASSLGTGANYGYTF. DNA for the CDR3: TGTGCCAGCAGTTTGGGGACAGGAGCTAACTATGGCTACACCTTC.

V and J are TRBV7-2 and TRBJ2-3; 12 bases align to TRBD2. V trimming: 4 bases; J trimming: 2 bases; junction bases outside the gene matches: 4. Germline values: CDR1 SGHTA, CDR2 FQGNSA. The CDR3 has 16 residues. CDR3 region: CASSSRTSGTTDTQYF. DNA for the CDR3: TGTGCCAGCAGCTCGAGGACTAGCGGGACCACAGATACGCAGTATTTT.

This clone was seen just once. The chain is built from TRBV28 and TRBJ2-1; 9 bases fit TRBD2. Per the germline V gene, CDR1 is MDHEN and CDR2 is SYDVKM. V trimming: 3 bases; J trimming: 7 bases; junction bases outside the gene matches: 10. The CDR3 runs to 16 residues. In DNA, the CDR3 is TGTGCCAGCAGTTTGGGTCTTCGAGCGGGAGGAAATGAGCAGTTCTTC. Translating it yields CASSLGLRAGGNEQFF.

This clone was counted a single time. The CDR3 loop reads CASTRQIWHGGELFF. CDR3 nucleotides: TGTGCCAGCACACGACAGATCTGGCATGGCGGGGAGCTGTTTTTT. J is TRBJ2-2 and V is TRBV6-5, with D perhaps matching TRBD1 (5 bases). The CDR3 has 15 residues. The V gene's germline CDR1 is MNHEY and CDR2 SVGAGI. The V and J ends lost 7 bases and 7 bases respectively, with 19 bases between them.